This entry concerns a single TCR beta chain. These data originate in a study of blood T cell repertoires in COVID-19. Turning to the study itself: Donors in the United States, Italy and Spain gave samples during acute or convalescent COVID-19. Nucleic acid was either cDNA or gDNA, and it came from T cells, B-cell-depleted T cells, or PBMCs.

Original handling: Reference gene primers were amplified, and this amplification served to estimate nucleated cell counts. The protocol was immunoSEQ multiplex PCR, while the TCRdb copy is restricted to in-frame clones and leaves out a portion. V and J calls and clone size follow that table, whereas D and trimming were derived from the DNA. The table lists around 390,000 clones, approximately 90% of them singletons. All recovered Cohort 3 donors got two negative PCRs, got clearance, or saw symptom resolution. The CDR3 sequence is 16 residues long. Looked up from germline, CDR1 is SGHNT and CDR2 is YYREEE (reference sequence). V was trimmed by 4 bases and J by 0 bases, leaving 15 bases between them.

This receptor was obtained from a woman in her fifties or sixties who had recovered from COVID-19. Input material: PBMCs or T cells enriched from blood (not recorded which). V and J are TRBV5-4 and TRBJ2-3; D is possibly TRBD2 (6 bases). CDR3 in amino acids: CASSPGGAGSTDTQYF. In DNA form, the CDR3 reads TGTGCCAGCAGCCCGGGCGGGGCGGGTAGCACAGATACGCAGTATTTT. Filled out from reference TRBV5-4 and TRBJ2-3, the complete variable domain reads ETGVTQSPTHLIKTRGQQVTLRCSSQSGHNTVSWYQQALGQGPQFIFQYYREEENGRGNFPPRFSGLQFPNYSSELNVNALELDDSALYLCASSPGGAGSTDTQYFGPGTRLTVL.